A selection of T cell receptor beta chains follows, all from one sample in a study of T cells after yellow fever vaccination. TCRdb reanalysed the 5' RACE reads using MiXCR and keeps one entry per CDR3 protein. Of over 35,000 distinct CDR3 sequences in the sample, 5.5% to 7.5% were seen once. Sequencing used PBMCs, either bulk or a sorted T-cell subset (CD4+, CD8+, memory, or dextramer-sorted; not recorded which), obtained 45 days after the yellow fever booster vaccination. These receptors were obtained from a man in his thirties or forties who received the YFV17D yellow fever vaccine. Both conserved end residues are part of each CDR3. D genes are given only for firm matches. Expanded clones are given a class, and other clones once, few, many or no size at all.

clone_size: few; d_call: TRBD1; v_call: TRBV5-1; j_call: TRBJ2-3; cdr3_nt: TGCGCCAGCAGCTTTCAGCGCACAGGGGGCGCAGATACGCAGTATTTT; cdr3_aa: CASSFQRTGGADTQYF
clone_size: many; d_call: -; v_call: TRBV2; j_call: TRBJ1-1; cdr3_nt: TGTGCCAGCACGCGCCGTGAGAGTTCGACTGAAGCTTTCTTT; cdr3_aa: CASTRRESSTEAFF
clone_size: -; d_call: -; v_call: TRBV4-3; j_call: TRBJ2-1; cdr3_nt: TGCGCCAGCAGCCAAGATCTGGCGGAGGCCTACAATGAGCAGTTCTTC; cdr3_aa: CASSQDLAEAYNEQFF
clone_size: many; d_call: -; v_call: TRBV20-1; j_call: TRBJ2-7; cdr3_nt: TGCAGTGCTAGGAGTGGTGGCGGAGCAAGCGAGCAGTACTTC; cdr3_aa: CSARSGGGASEQYF
clone_size: many; d_call: -; v_call: TRBV10-3; j_call: TRBJ2-3; cdr3_nt: TGTGCCATCAGTGACTACACAGATACGCAGTATTTT; cdr3_aa: CAISDYTDTQYF
clone_size: many; d_call: TRBD1; v_call: TRBV12-3/TRBV12-4; j_call: TRBJ2-3; cdr3_nt: TGTGCCAGCAGTTCTAGACAGGGCGGTACGCAGTATTTT; cdr3_aa: CASSSRQGGTQYF
clone_size: many; d_call: -; v_call: TRBV7-8; j_call: TRBJ1-3; cdr3_nt: TGTGCCAGCAGCTCCGATTCGGTTGGAAACACCATATATTTT; cdr3_aa: CASSSDSVGNTIYF
clone_size: many; d_call: TRBD2; v_call: TRBV5-1; j_call: TRBJ2-3; cdr3_nt: TGCGCCAGCAGCGACCTAGCGGGAGAGACAGATACGCAGTATTTT; cdr3_aa: CASSDLAGETDTQYF
clone_size: many; d_call: -; v_call: TRBV5-1; j_call: TRBJ2-7; cdr3_nt: TGCGCCAGCAGCTTTTCGGTGGGATACGAGCAGTACTTC; cdr3_aa: CASSFSVGYEQYF
clone_size: -; d_call: TRBD1; v_call: TRBV7-3; j_call: TRBJ2-3; cdr3_nt: TGTGCCAGCAGCTTATACGGGACAGGGTCCGTAGATACGCAGTATTTT; cdr3_aa: CASSLYGTGSVDTQYF
clone_size: few; d_call: -; v_call: TRBV5-1; j_call: TRBJ2-1; cdr3_nt: TGCGCCACACAACGGTCAGTGAACAATGAGCAGTTCTTC; cdr3_aa: CATQRSVNNEQFF
clone_size: many; d_call: -; v_call: TRBV3-1; j_call: TRBJ2-5; cdr3_nt: TGTGCCAGCAGCCAAGATGTGCAGGGGCCAGGGGAGACCCAGTACTTC; cdr3_aa: CASSQDVQGPGETQYF
clone_size: many; d_call: -; v_call: TRBV21-1; j_call: TRBJ2-3; cdr3_nt: TGTGCCAGCCCCCGGGACCACCCTTCTAGCGGGATTAACACAGATACGCAGTATTTT; cdr3_aa: CASPRDHPSSGINTDTQYF